Many counts were recorded for the clone carrying this TCR beta chain. As yet, its antigen is unknown. Russia was home to the donors, healthy Caucasian individuals aged about 6 to 90. This specimen comes from a study of blood T cells in healthy people across ages. Study-wide results and caveats: Observed TCR beta diversity per million T cells went down as age went up. This fall followed a roughly linear course with age.

Germline V gene lookup returns CDR1 MNHEY and CDR2 SVGEGT. The V and J ends lost 2 bases and 4 bases respectively, with 25 bases between them. This CDR3 has 19 residues. A second PCR, run for roughly 7 to 12 cycles, used a sample-barcoded 5' primer plus a J-beta primer mix. TCRdb recomputed calls from the 5' RACE reads with MiXCR, one row per CDR3 protein. The sample shows roughly 900,000 distinct CDR3 sequences, more than 25% of them seen only once. This receptor was identified in a woman of 80 years or more in good health. V is TRBV6-2 or TRBV6-3 and J is TRBJ2-3; D perhaps matches TRBD1 (6 bases). Source material: blood. CDR3 in amino acids: CASSYVPGQPPVISDTQYF. CDR3 DNA: TGTGCCAGCAGTTACGTTCCAGGACAGCCTCCTGTAATATCAGATACGCAGTATTTT.